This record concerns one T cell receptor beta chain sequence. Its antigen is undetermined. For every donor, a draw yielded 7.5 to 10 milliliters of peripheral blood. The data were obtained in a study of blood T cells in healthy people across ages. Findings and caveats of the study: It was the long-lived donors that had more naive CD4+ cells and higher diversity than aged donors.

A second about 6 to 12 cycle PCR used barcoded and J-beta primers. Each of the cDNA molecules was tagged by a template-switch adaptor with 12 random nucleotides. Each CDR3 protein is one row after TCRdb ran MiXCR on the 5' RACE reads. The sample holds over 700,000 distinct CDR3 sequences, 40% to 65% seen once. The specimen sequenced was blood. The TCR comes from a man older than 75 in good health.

The CDR3 loop is CAGRGGWGQDTQYF. The CDR3 DNA reads as TGCGCCGGCCGAGGCGGGTGGGGTCAAGATACGCAGTATTTT. The chain employs TRBV10-2 and TRBJ2-3; tentative D call: TRBD2 (5 bases). The ends were cut back, 11 bases at V and 5 bases at J, with 20 bases in the middle. Germline V lookup: CDR1 WSHSY, CDR2 SAAADI. CDR3 length equals 14 residues.